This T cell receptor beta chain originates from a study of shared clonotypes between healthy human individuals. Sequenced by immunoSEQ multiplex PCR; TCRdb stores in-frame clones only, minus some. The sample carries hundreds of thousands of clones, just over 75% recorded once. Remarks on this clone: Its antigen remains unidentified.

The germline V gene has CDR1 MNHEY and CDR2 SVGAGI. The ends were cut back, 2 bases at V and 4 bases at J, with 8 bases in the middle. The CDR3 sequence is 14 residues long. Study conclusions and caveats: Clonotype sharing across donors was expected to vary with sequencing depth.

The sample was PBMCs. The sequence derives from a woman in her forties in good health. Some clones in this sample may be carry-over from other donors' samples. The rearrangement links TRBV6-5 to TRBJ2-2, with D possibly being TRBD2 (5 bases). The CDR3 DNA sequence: TGTGCCAGCAGTTACGAGGGTTTCACCGGGGAGCTGTTTTTT. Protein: CASSYEGFTGELFF.